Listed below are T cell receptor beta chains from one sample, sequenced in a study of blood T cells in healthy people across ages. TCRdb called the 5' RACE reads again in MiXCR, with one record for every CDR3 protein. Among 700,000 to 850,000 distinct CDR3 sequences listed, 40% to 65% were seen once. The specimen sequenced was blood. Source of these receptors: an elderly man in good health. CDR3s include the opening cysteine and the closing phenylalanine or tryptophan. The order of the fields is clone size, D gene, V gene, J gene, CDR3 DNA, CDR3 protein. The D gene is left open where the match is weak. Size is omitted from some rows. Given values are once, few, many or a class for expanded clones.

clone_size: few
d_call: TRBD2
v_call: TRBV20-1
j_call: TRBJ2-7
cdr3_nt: TGCAGTGCTAGGACTAGCGTCACCTACGAGCAGTACTTC
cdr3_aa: CSARTSVTYEQYF

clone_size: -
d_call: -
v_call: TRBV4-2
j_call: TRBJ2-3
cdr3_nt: TGTGCCAGCAGCCAAGACTCCAGCCGAAGAGATACGCAGTATTTT
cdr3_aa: CASSQDSSRRDTQYF

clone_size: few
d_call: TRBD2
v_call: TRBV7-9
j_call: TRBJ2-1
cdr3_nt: TGTGCCAGCATCGAAGGACTAGCAGGCTCCTACAATGAGCAGTTCTTC
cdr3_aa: CASIEGLAGSYNEQFF

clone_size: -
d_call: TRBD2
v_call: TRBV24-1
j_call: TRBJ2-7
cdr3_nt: TGTGCCACCAGTGATTTGGGGCCTAGCGGGAACACCTACGAGCAGTACTTC
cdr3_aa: CATSDLGPSGNTYEQYF

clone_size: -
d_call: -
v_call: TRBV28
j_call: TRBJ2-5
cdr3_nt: TGTGCCAGCAGTTTATGGCAGGGGGGAAAAGAGACCCAGTACTTC
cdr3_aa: CASSLWQGGKETQYF

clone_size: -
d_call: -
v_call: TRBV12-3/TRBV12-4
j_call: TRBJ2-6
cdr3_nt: TGTGCCAGCAGTCCCACTCGGGCGGCCTCTGGGGCCAACGTCCTGACTTTC
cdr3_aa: CASSPTRAASGANVLTF

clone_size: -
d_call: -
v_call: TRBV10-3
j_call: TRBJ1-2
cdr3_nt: TGTGCCATCAGTGACGGGACCTATGGCTACACCTTC
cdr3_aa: CAISDGTYGYTF

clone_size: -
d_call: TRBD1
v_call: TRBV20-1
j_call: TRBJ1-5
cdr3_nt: TGCAGTGCTAGAGATATACAGGGGTGGAGTACGGATCAGCCCCAGCATTTT
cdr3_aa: CSARDIQGWSTDQPQHF

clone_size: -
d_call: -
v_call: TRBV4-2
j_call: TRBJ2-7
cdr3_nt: TGTGCCAGCAGCCAAGGGGTGAGCGGAAGCTCCTACGAGCAGTACTTC
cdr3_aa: CASSQGVSGSSYEQYF

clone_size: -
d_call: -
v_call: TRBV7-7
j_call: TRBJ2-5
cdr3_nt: TGTGCCAGCAGCTTAGCTTCGGCTGGGGAGACCCAGTACTTC
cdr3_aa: CASSLASAGETQYF

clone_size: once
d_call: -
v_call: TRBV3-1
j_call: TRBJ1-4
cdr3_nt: TGTGCCAGCAGCCAGCTAGGGGGGGCGCCTAATGAAAAACTGTTTTTT
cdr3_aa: CASSQLGGAPNEKLFF

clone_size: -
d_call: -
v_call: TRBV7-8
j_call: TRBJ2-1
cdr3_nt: TGTGCCAGCAGCACGGACCGAGATCTTGGGCAGTTCTTC
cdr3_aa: CASSTDRDLGQFF

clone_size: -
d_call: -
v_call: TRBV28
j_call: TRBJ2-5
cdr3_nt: TGTGCCAGCAGCTTGTTGCAGGGCGGGCAGTACTTC
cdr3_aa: CASSLLQGGQYF

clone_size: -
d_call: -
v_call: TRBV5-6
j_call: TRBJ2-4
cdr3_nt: TGTACCAGCAGCTTGGGCATGTCAGTGCAAAACATTCAGTACTTC
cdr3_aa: CTSSLGMSVQNIQYF

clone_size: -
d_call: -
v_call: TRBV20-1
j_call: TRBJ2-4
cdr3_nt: TGCAGTGCTAGGATACCGGGACAAGAAAACATTCAGTACTTC
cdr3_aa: CSARIPGQENIQYF

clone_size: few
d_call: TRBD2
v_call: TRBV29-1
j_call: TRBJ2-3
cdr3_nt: TGCAGCGTTGTAGGGCTAGCGGGGAGCACAGATACGCAGTATTTT
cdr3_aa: CSVVGLAGSTDTQYF

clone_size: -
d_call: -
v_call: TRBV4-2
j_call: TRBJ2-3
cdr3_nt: TGTGCCAGCAGCCAAGCCCTTTCGACGGCCGCGAGCACAGATACGCAGTATTTT
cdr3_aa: CASSQALSTAASTDTQYF

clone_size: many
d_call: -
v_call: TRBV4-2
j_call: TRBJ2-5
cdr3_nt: TGTGCCAGCAGCCAAGGTCCAGCGGAAGAGACCCAGTACTTC
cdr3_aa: CASSQGPAEETQYF

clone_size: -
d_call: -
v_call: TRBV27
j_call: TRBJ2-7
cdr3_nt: TGTGCCAGCAGGCGGGCCGGGGCGATCTCCTACGAGCAGTACTTC
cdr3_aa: CASRRAGAISYEQYF

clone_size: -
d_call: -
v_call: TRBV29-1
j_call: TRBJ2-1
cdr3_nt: TGCAGCGTTGAAGAGCGCTGGGACTTTTCCTACAATGAGCAGTTCTTC
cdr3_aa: CSVEERWDFSYNEQFF

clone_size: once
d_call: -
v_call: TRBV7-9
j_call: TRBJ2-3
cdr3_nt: TGTGCCAGCAGCTCCGACTCGAGGGATACGCAGTATTTT
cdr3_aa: CASSSDSRDTQYF

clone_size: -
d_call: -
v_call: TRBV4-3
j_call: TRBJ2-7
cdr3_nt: TGCGCCAGCAGCCAAGCTCAGTTTACGGGGTTGAGGGCCTACGAGCAGTACTTC
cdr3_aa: CASSQAQFTGLRAYEQYF

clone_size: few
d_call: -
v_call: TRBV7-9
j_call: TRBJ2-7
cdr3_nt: TGTGCCAGCAGCCCCACAGGGTTCTACGAGCAGTACTTC
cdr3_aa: CASSPTGFYEQYF

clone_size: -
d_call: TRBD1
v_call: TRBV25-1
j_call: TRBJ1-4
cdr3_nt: TGTGCCAGCAGTGAATACAGGGGGCGAAGCGAAAAACTGTTTTTT
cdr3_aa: CASSEYRGRSEKLFF

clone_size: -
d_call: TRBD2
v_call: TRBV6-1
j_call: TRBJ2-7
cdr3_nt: TGTGCCAGCAGTCCGCTTAGCGGGCTTATCCCCTACGAGCAGTACTTC
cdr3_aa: CASSPLSGLIPYEQYF

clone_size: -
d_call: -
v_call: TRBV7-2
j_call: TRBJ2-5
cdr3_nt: TGTGCCAGCAGCCTGGGGACGGCGTTTCGAGAGACCCAGTACTTC
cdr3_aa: CASSLGTAFRETQYF

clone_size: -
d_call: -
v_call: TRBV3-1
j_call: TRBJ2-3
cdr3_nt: TGTGCCAGCAGTTTAGCGGCCCTAGGAGCAGATACGCAGTATTTT
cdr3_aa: CASSLAALGADTQYF

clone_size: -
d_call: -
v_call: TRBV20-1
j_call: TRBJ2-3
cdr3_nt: TGCAGTGCTAGAGATGAGGGAATTAGCACAGATACGCAGTATTTT
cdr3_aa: CSARDEGISTDTQYF

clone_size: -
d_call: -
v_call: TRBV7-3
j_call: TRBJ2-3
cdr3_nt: TGTGCCAGCAGCTTAAGGGGGGCGGGACTCACAGATACGCAGTATTTT
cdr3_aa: CASSLRGAGLTDTQYF